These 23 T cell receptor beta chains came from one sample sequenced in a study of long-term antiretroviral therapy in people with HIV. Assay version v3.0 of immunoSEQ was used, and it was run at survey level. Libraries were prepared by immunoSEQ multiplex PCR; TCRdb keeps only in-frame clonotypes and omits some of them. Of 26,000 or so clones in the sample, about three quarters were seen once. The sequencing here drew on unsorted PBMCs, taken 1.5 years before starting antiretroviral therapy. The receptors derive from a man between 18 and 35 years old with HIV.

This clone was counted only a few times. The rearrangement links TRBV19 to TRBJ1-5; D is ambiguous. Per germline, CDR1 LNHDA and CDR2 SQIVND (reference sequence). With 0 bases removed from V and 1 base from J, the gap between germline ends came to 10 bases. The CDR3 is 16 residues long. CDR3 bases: TGTGCCAGTAGTATAGAAGCGTTCAGGAGCAATCAGCCCCAGCATTTT. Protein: CASSIEAFRSNQPQHF.

The CDR3 reads CASSVGPGQVYGYTF. The CDR3, as DNA: TGTGCCAGCAGCGTAGGCCCGGGACAGGTCTATGGCTACACCTTC. V gene TRBV9 combines with J gene TRBJ1-2, with 8 bases that match TRBD1. The J segment lost 4 bases and the V segment lost 0 bases, leaving 5 bases of the junction unmatched. The CDR3 runs 15 residues. The germline gives CDR1 SGDLS, CDR2 YYNGEE.

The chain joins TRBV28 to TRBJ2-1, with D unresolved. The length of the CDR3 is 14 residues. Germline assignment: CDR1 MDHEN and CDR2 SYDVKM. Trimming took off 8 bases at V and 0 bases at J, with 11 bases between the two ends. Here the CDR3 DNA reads TGTGCCAGCGCCGGGCCTAGCTCCTACAATGAGCAGTTCTTC. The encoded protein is CASAGPSSYNEQFF.

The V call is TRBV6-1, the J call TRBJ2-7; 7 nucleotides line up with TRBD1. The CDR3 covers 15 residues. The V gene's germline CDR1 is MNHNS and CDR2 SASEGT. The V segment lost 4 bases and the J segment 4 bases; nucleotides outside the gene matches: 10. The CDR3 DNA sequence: TGTGCCAGCAGTGTCACTGGGACAGACCTATACGAGCAGTACTTC. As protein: CASSVTGTDLYEQYF.

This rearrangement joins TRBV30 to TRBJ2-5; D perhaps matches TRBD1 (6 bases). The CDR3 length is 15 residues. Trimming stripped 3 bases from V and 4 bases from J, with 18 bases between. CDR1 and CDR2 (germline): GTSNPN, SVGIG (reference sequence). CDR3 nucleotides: TGTGCCTGGAGGCTAGGGGGAGTAGTTACAGAGACCCAGTACTTC. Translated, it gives CAWRLGGVVTETQYF.

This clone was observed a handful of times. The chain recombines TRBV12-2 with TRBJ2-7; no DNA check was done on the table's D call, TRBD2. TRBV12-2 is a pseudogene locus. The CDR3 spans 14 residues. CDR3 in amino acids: CASRSREGGYEQYF. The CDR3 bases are TGTGCAAGTCGCTCCCGGGAGGGCGGCTACGAGCAGTACTTC.

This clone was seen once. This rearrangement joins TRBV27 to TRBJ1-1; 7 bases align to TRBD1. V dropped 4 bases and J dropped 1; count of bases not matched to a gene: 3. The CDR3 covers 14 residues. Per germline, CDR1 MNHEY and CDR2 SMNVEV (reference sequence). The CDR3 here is CASSYRGENTEAFF. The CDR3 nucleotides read TGTGCCAGCAGTTACAGGGGCGAGAACACTGAAGCTTTCTTT.

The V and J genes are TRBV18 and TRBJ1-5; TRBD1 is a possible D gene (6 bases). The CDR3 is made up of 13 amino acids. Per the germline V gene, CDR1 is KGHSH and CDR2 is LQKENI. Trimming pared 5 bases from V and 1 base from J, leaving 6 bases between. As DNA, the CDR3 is TGTGCCAGCTCAGGACAGAGCAATCAGCCCCAGCATTTT. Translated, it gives CASSGQSNQPQHF.

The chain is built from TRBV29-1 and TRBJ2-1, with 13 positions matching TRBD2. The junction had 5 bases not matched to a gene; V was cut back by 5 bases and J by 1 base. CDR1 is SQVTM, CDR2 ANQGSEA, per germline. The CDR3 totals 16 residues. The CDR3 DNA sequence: TGCAGCGTTTATCGACTAGCGGGAGGTTCCTACAATGAGCAGTTCTTC. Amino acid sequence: CSVYRLAGGSYNEQFF.

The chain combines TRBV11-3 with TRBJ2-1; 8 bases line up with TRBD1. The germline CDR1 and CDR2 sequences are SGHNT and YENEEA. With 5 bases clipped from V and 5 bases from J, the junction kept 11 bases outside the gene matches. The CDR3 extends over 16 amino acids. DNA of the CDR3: TGTGCCAGCAGCCCCGTGCCCGGGACAGGTAACAATGAGCAGTTCTTC. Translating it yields CASSPVPGTGNNEQFF.

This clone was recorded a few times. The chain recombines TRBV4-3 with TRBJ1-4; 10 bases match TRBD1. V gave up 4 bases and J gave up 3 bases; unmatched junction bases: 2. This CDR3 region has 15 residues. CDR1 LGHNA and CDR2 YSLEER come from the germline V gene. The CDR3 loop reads CASSRDRGSNEKLFF. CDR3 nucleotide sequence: TGCGCCAGCAGCCGGGACAGGGGATCTAATGAAAAACTGTTTTTT.

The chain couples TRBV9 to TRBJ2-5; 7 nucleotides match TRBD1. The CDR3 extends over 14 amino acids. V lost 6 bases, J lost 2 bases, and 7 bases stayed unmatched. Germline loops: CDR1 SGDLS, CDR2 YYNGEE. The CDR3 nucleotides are TGTGCCAGCAACACAGGGGCAGATCAAGAGACCCAGTACTTC. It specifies CASNTGADQETQYF.

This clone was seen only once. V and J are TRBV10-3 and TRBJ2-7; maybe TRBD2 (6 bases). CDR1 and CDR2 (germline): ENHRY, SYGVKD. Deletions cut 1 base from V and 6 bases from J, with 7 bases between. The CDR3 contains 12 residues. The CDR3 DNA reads TGTGCCATCAGTGAGTGGGGGGTCGAGCAGTACTTC. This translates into CAISEWGVEQYF.

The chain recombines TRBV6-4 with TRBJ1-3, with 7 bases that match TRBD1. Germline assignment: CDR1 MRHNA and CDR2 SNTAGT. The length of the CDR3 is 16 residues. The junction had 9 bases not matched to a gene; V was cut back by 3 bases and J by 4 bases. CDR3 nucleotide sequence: TGTGCCAGCAGTGATGACAGGGTGATGGCGGGAAACACCATATATTTT. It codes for CASSDDRVMAGNTIYF.

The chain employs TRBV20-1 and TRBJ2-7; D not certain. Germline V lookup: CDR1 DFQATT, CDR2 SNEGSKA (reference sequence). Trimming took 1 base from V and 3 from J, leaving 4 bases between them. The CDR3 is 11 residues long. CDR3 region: CSARGLYEQYF. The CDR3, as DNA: TGCAGTGCTAGAGGCCTCTACGAGCAGTACTTC.

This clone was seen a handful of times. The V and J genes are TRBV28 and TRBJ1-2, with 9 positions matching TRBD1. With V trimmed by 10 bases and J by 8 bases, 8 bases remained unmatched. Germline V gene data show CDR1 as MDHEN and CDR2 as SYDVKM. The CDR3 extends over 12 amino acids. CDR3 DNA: TGTGCCACTTGGACAGGGGCGACAGGCTACACCTTC. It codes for CATWTGATGYTF.

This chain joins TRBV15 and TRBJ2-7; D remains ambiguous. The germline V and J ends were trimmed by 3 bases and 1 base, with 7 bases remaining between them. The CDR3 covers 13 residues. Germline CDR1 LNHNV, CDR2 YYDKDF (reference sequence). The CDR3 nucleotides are TGTGCCACCAGCAGGGGGTGGTCCTACGAGCAGTACTTC. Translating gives CATSRGWSYEQYF.

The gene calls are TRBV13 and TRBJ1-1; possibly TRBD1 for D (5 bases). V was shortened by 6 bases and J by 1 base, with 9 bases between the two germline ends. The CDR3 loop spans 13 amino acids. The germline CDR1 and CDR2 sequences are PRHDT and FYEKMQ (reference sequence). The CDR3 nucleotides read TGTGCCAGCAGGTCCGGGGGGAACACTGAAGCTTTCTTT. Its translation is CASRSGGNTEAFF.

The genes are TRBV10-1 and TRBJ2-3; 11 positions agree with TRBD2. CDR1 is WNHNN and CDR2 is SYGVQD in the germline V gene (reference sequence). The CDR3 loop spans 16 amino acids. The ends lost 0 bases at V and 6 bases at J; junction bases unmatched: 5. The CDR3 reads CASSESTGLAADTQYF. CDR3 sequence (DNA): TGCGCCAGCAGTGAGTCTACGGGACTAGCGGCGGATACGCAGTATTTT.

In DNA, the CDR3 is TGTGCCAGCAGCTCTTCCGGGACGGACACAGATACGCAGTATTTT. It yields the protein CASSSSGTDTDTQYF. The chain carries TRBV11-3 and TRBJ2-3; tentatively, D is TRBD1 or TRBD2 (5 bases each). V was shortened by 4 bases and J by 2 bases, with 13 bases between the two germline ends. CDR1 is SGHNT, CDR2 YENEEA, per germline. CDR3 size: 15 residues.

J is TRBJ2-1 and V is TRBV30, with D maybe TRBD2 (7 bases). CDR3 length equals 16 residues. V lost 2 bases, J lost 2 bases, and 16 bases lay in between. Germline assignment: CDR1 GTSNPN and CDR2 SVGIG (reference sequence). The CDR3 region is CAWSPSRGAPYNEQFF. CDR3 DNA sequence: TGTGCCTGGAGTCCTTCCCGGGGGGCGCCCTACAATGAGCAGTTCTTC.

The CDR3 reads CASLQREGTNEQFF. CDR3 nucleotides: TGTGCCAGCCTCCAGCGGGAGGGAACCAATGAGCAGTTCTTC. V gene TRBV2 combines with J gene TRBJ2-1; TRBD2 agrees at 10 bases. V lost 8 bases to trimming and J lost 6 bases; unmatched junction nucleotides: 7. Germline V gives CDR1 SNHLY, CDR2 FYNNEI. CDR3 length equals 14 residues.

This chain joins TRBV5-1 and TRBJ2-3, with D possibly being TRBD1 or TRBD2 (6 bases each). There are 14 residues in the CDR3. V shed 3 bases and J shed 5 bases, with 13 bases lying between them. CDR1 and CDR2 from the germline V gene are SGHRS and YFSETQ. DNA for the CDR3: TGCGCCAGCAGCTCGGGGGCCGGGATAGATACGCAGTATTTT. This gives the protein CASSSGAGIDTQYF.